Listed here is a single TCR beta chain. The antigen is unknown. Authors of the study amplified TCR beta CDR3 regions from RNA transcripts. HTBI primers were used for first-round RT-PCR of the TCR CDR3. Using its own MiXCR run on the multiplex PCR reads, TCRdb lists one record per CDR3 protein. Altogether hundreds of thousands of distinct CDR3 sequences are present, about 14% being singletons, with the ten largest covering approximately 12%. These data come from a study of T cells in Graves' hyperthyroidism and ophthalmopathy. Germline V lookup: CDR1 LGHNA, CDR2 YSLEER. The CDR3 sequence is 16 residues long. The V gene lost 1 base and the J gene lost 2 bases, with 13 bases spanning the gap. Overall study findings and caveats: Classification by a 13 V-J model distinguished ophthalmopathy from stable hyperthyroidism.

The chain carries TRBV4-3 and TRBJ2-3, with D perhaps matching TRBD2 (6 bases). This clonotype was sampled from a woman in her fifties or sixties with Graves' ophthalmopathy. Sequenced input: blood. This CDR3 is CASSQGLEGNTDTQYF. CDR3 nucleotides: TGCGCCAGCAGCCAAGGACTAGAGGGCAACACAGATACGCAGTATTTT.